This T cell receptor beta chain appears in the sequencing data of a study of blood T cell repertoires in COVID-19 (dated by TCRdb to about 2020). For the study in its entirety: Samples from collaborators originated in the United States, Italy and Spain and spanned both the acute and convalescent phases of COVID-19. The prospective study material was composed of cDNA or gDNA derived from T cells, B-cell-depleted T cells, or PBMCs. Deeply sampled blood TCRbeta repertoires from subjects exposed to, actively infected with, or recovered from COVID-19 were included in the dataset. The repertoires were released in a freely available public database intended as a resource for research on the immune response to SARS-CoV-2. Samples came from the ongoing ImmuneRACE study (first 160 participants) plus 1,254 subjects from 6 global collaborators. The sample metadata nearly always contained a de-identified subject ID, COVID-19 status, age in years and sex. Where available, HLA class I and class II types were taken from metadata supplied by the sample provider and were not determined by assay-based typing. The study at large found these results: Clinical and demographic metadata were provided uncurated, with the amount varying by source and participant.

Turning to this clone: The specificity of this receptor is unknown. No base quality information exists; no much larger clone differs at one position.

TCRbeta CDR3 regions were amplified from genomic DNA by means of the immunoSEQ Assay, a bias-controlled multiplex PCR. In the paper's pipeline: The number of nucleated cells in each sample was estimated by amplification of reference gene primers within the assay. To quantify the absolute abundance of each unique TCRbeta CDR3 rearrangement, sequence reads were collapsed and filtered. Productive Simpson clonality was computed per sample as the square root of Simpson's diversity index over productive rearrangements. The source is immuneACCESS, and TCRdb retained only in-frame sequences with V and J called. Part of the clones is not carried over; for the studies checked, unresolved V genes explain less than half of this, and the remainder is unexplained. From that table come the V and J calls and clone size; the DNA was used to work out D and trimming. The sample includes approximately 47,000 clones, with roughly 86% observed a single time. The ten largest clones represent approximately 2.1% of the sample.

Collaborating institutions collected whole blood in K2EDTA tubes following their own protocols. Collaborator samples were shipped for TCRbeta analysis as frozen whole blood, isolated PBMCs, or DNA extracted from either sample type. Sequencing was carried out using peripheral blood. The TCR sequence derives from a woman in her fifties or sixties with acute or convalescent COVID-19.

The nucleotide sequence is TGTGCCAGCAGCTTGCCCCCCGCGGAGTCCCGGGATGAGCAGTTCTTC. Translated, it reads CASSLPPAESRDEQFF. Recombination joined TRBV5-6 with TRBJ2-1; no D gene is confidently identified. V loses 1 base, J loses 8 bases, and the germline ends lie 19 bases apart. The CDR3 holds 16 amino acids from the cysteine to the phenylalanine. This entry keeps only the CDR3 DNA: 48 bases, framed from base 1. Taken from the germline V gene, the CDR1 and CDR2 loops are SGHDT and YYEEEE.